The 25 T cell receptor beta chains below all came from one sample that was sequenced in a study of shared clonotypes between healthy human individuals. Method: immunoSEQ multiplex PCR; TCRdb's copy keeps in-frame clones and lacks some. Here the sample spans roughly 2,300,000 clones, roughly 90% being singletons. Sample: naive CD4+ T cells from PBMCs. Subset specified: CD45RA+ positively selected. These receptor sequences come from a man between 18 and 35 years old in good health. Some clones in this sample may be carry-over from other donors' samples.

The J gene is TRBJ2-3, the V gene TRBV9; 8 positions match TRBD1. J was trimmed by 5 bases and V by 1 base; bases with no gene match: 12. Germline assignment: CDR1 SGDLS and CDR2 YYNGEE. CDR3 length: 17 amino acids. CDR3 loop: CASSVSRGLIRGDTQYF. For the CDR3, the DNA is TGTGCCAGCAGCGTAAGCAGGGGGCTTATCCGTGGAGATACGCAGTATTTT.

The gene calls are TRBV2 and TRBJ2-7; D remains ambiguous. CDR3 length: 13 residues. Per the germline V gene, CDR1 is SNHLY and CDR2 is FYNNEI. The V and J ends lost 4 bases and 0 bases respectively, with 7 bases between them. CDR3 sequence reads: CASSADGSYEQYF. For the CDR3, the DNA is TGTGCCAGCAGTGCGGACGGCTCCTACGAGCAGTACTTC.

The V call is TRBV7-2, the J call TRBJ1-2; TRBD1 is a possible D gene (5 bases). The V end lost 7 bases, the J end lost 7 bases, and 25 bases lay between the germline ends. Germline V gene lookup returns CDR1 SGHTA and CDR2 FQGNSA. The CDR3 consists of 16 residues. CDR3 sequence: CASTLGAEGTGAGYTF. The CDR3 DNA is TGTGCCAGCACCCTAGGGGCAGAGGGGACTGGGGCTGGCTACACCTTC.

Here the CDR3 DNA reads TGTGCCAGCAGCGTTCGCGGGAGGGCCCTGGAGACCCAGTACTTC. This sequence encodes CASSVRGRALETQYF. This chain connects TRBV9 to TRBJ2-5, with TRBD2 matching over 9 bases. Trimming removed 2 bases from V and 5 bases from J; junction bases left unmatched: 7. The CDR3 is made up of 15 amino acids. CDR1 and CDR2 from the germline V gene are SGDLS and YYNGEE.

The chain couples TRBV4-1 to TRBJ2-4, with 9 bases lining up with TRBD1. There are 22 residues in the CDR3. In germline, CDR1 is MGHRA, CDR2 YSYEKL. V dropped 4 bases and J dropped 0; count of bases not matched to a gene: 22. For the CDR3, the DNA is TGCGCCAGCAGCCGCTCTACCGGGACAGGGAACTCCTTTCTACTAGCCAAAAACATTCAGTACTTC. It is translated as CASSRSTGTGNSFLLAKNIQYF.

The chain uses TRBV28 and TRBJ2-1; D is uncertain. V was trimmed by 6 bases and J by 7 bases, leaving 16 bases between them. CDR3 size: 14 residues. The germline CDR1 and CDR2 sequences are MDHEN and SYDVKM. This chain's CDR3 is CASRRVLTTNEQFF. CDR3 in DNA: TGTGCCAGCAGAAGGGTCCTTACCACAAATGAGCAGTTCTTC.

Notes on this clone: The sample carries other DNA sequences with the same CDR3. V usage is TRBV7-9 and J usage is TRBJ1-1, with no clear D. The CDR3 has 13 amino acids. Germline CDR1 and CDR2: SEHNR and FQNEAQ (reference sequence). The V end was cut by 2 bases, the J end by 3 bases, with 7 bases between. The CDR3 spells CASSLIGDTEAFF. In nucleotides, the CDR3 is TGTGCCAGCAGCTTAATCGGGGACACTGAAGCTTTCTTT.

The chain recombines TRBV28 with TRBJ2-7; 8 bases are a match to TRBD1. The germline gives CDR1 MDHEN, CDR2 SYDVKM. The CDR3 runs 15 residues. With 4 bases clipped from V and 5 bases from J, the junction kept 10 bases outside the gene matches. The CDR3 DNA sequence: TGTGCCAGCAGTTCGACAGGGGTCCCTCCCCACGAGCAGTACTTC. Its translation: CASSSTGVPPHEQYF.

The chain links TRBV5-8 to TRBJ2-1, with TRBD2 identical over 11 bases. The V gene's germline CDR1 is SGHTS and CDR2 YDEGEE. V was pared by 0 bases and J by 4 bases, with 6 bases of the junction left unmatched. CDR3 length: 17 amino acids. The CDR3 region is CASSLVWTSGWYNEQFF. In DNA form, the CDR3 reads TGTGCCAGCAGCTTGGTCTGGACTAGCGGGTGGTACAATGAGCAGTTCTTC.

V usage is TRBV7-8 and J usage is TRBJ2-2; TRBD2 aligns across 9 bases. Unmatched junction bases numbered 6, after V lost 2 bases and J lost 5 bases. Germline CDR1 SGHVS, CDR2 FQNEAQ. The CDR3 contains 16 residues. The CDR3 here is CASSLLAGIRTGELFF. In DNA form, the CDR3 reads TGTGCCAGCAGCTTACTAGCGGGAATTAGGACCGGGGAGCTGTTTTTT.

This clone appeared a few times. The genes are TRBV7-2 and TRBJ1-5; no clear D gene. V lost 5 bases, J lost 3 bases, and 8 bases lay in between. CDR1 is SGHTA, CDR2 FQGNSA, per germline. The CDR3 has 13 amino acids. Here the CDR3 reads CASSRSLNQPQHF. The CDR3 DNA reads TGTGCCAGCAGCCGGTCCCTCAATCAGCCCCAGCATTTT.

The chain recombines TRBV28 with TRBJ2-4; weak D call: TRBD2 (5 bases). Deletions cut 3 bases from V and 2 bases from J, with 11 bases between. There are 15 residues in the CDR3. Germline V gene lookup returns CDR1 MDHEN and CDR2 SYDVKM. The CDR3 loop reads CASSFREVSKNIQYF. The CDR3 DNA reads as TGTGCCAGCAGTTTCCGGGAAGTGTCCAAAAACATTCAGTACTTC.

Notes on this clone: The same CDR3 also results from other DNA sequences found in this sample. The chain links TRBV18 to TRBJ2-5; D is unclear. Germline loops: CDR1 KGHSH, CDR2 LQKENI. The CDR3 sequence is 12 residues long. V lost 3 bases and J lost 2, with 4 bases in between. CDR3 DNA: TGTGCCAGCTCACCTGTTCAAGAGACCCAGTACTTC. Translated, it gives CASSPVQETQYF.

The DNA for the CDR3 is TGTGCCAGCAGCTTAGCTCTTCGCACGGTGAACACTGAAGCTTTCTTT. Its protein product is CASSLALRTVNTEAFF. The chain recombines TRBV7-9 with TRBJ1-1, with D hard to call. Germline V gives CDR1 SEHNR, CDR2 FQNEAQ (reference sequence). The CDR3 length is 16 residues. Trimming cost V 0 bases and J 0 bases, with 11 bases left between them.

The rearrangement links TRBV7-8 to TRBJ2-7, with no clear D. This CDR3 is 14 amino acids long. CDR1 SGHVS and CDR2 FQNEAQ come from the germline V gene. V lost 1 base, J lost 2 bases, and 9 bases lay in between. In DNA, the CDR3 is TGTGCCAGCAGCTTAGGAACCGGTCCCTACGAGCAGTACTTC. It is translated as CASSLGTGPYEQYF.

This chain connects TRBV11-1 to TRBJ2-7; D unclear. Trimming removed 1 base at V and 6 bases at J, with 16 bases between. Looked up from germline, CDR1 is SGHAT and CDR2 is FQDESV (reference sequence). The length of the CDR3 is 15 residues. CDR3 coding DNA: TGTGCCAGCAGCTTAGAACAGCTCCAGACCCTCGAGCAGTACTTC. Translating it yields CASSLEQLQTLEQYF.

In regard to this clone: Within the sample, other DNA sequences also encode this same CDR3. The chain has TRBV7-2 and TRBJ2-1; D unclear. V lost 5 bases, J lost 5 bases, and 10 bases lay in between. Germline V gene data show CDR1 as SGHTA and CDR2 as FQGNSA. The CDR3 consists of 13 residues. The CDR3 is CASSPTRNNEQFF. In DNA form, the CDR3 reads TGTGCCAGCAGCCCGACAAGGAACAATGAGCAGTTCTTC.

The rearrangement uses TRBV28 and TRBJ1-1, with D unresolved. The CDR3 sequence is 12 residues long. V lost 6 bases to trimming and J lost 5 bases, with 10 bases between them. Germline lookup yields CDR1 MDHEN and CDR2 SYDVKM. CDR3 sequence: CASSPLGTEAFF. CDR3 DNA sequence: TGTGCCAGCAGCCCACTAGGGACTGAAGCTTTCTTT.

This chain uses TRBV28 with TRBJ2-7; TRBD1 matches at 7 bases. The V segment lost 4 bases and the J segment 3 bases; nucleotides outside the gene matches: 15. Germline loops: CDR1 MDHEN, CDR2 SYDVKM. The CDR3 is 17 amino acids. CDR3 bases: TGTGCCAGCAGTTCTCCGGGACAGAACTATCGCCTCTACGAGCAGTACTTC. Translating gives CASSSPGQNYRLYEQYF.

This chain connects TRBV29-1 to TRBJ2-7, with 12 bases fitting TRBD2. V gave up 5 bases and J gave up 3 bases; unmatched junction bases: 2. CDR3 length: 13 amino acids. Germline V gene sequence: CDR1 SQVTM, CDR2 ANQGSEA. The chain's CDR3 is CSVSSGRGYEQYF. In DNA, the CDR3 is TGCAGCGTTTCTAGCGGGAGGGGCTACGAGCAGTACTTC.

V is TRBV5-1 and J is TRBJ2-7; D tentatively reads TRBD1 or TRBD2 (6 bases each). This CDR3 spans 14 amino acids. Germline CDR1 and CDR2: SGHRS and YFSETQ. V lost 2 bases, J lost 0 bases, and 9 bases lay in between. This chain's CDR3 is CASSFRGASYEQYF. The CDR3 bases are TGCGCCAGCAGCTTTAGGGGGGCCTCCTACGAGCAGTACTTC.

The rearrangement joins TRBV6-6 to TRBJ2-7; perhaps TRBD2 as D (6 bases). Looked up from germline, CDR1 is MNHNY and CDR2 is SVGAGI (reference sequence). V lost 7 bases to trimming and J lost 2 bases, with 15 bases between them. The length of the CDR3 is 14 residues. CDR3 sequence (DNA): TGTGCCAGCATTTCTAGCGCGACGCCCTACGAGCAGTACTTC. Residues: CASISSATPYEQYF.

The CDR3: CSVKDPNRGSYYGYTF. DNA for the CDR3: TGCAGCGTTAAGGACCCTAACAGGGGATCATACTATGGCTACACCTTC. The genes are TRBV29-1 and TRBJ1-2; 7 bases fit TRBD1. This CDR3 contains 16 residues. CDR1 is SQVTM, CDR2 ANQGSEA, per germline. Trimming at V came to 5 bases and at J to 3 bases, leaving 15 bases not matched to a gene.

This rearrangement joins TRBV7-9 to TRBJ2-3; D is ambiguous. The CDR3 loop spans 17 amino acids. Germline CDR1 SEHNR, CDR2 FQNEAQ (reference sequence). Trimming removed 1 base at V and 0 bases at J, with 14 bases between. CDR3 protein: CASSLEVLAASTDTQYF. The CDR3 nucleotides read TGTGCCAGCAGCTTAGAGGTTTTGGCAGCGAGCACAGATACGCAGTATTTT.

A word on this clone: In the same sample, other DNA sequences code for this CDR3. The chain recombines TRBV5-1 with TRBJ2-2, with 8 positions matching TRBD2. The CDR3 spans 15 residues. J was trimmed by 0 bases and V by 3 bases; bases with no gene match: 1. CDR1 and CDR2 (germline): SGHRS, YFSETQ. CDR3 sequence (DNA): TGCGCCAGCAGCTCGGGACTAGCGAACACCGGGGAGCTGTTTTTT. This gives the protein CASSSGLANTGELFF.